A single sample is the source of the 2 T cell receptor beta chains below, sequenced in a study of TET2 disruption in CD19-targeted CAR T cells (dated by TCRdb to the late 2010s). For these TCRs, the target antigens are not known. The library was prepared using the immunoSEQ multiplex PCR assay. TCRdb holds this immuneACCESS table with in-frame rearrangements only. Some clones are missing; in checked studies, unresolved V genes explain under half, and the rest has no known cause. The sample's records list tens of thousands of clones. The ten largest clones capture 1.9% of the sample. The treatment or condition tag for this specimen amounts to: autologous CTL019 cells: CD19 CAR with 4-1BB and CD3 zeta domains. The sample was CD8- CAR+ T cells sorted from cultured blood T cells, taken for CD19 CAR T cell therapy. The sample's cell subset or site, from its label and the paper: CD8-negative CAR-positive T cells from the infusion product. These receptors were taken from a man between 65 and 85 years old with chronic lymphocytic leukemia.

Concerning this clone: The read ends 3 residues before the CDR3 terminus; that terminus is restored from the germline J gene. The rearrangement uses TRBV6-2 or TRBV6-3 and TRBJ2-2; a possible D gene is TRBD2 (6 bases). The CDR3 has 14 residues. Trimming pared 6 bases from V and 5 bases from J, leaving 13 bases between. Germline loops: CDR1 MNHEY, CDR2 SVGEGT. CDR3 bases read: TGTGCCAGCAGCCCTGGGACTTTTACCGGGGAG. Its translation is CASSPGTFTGE. The CDR3 in its entirety is CASSPGTFTGELFF.

Notes on this clone: Coverage ceases 3 residues before the CDR3 finishes, and the germline J gene fills in the end. The chain joins TRBV11-2 to TRBJ2-7; possibly TRBD1 for D (6 bases). Germline V gene data show CDR1 as SGHAT and CDR2 as FQNNGV. The length of the CDR3 is 13 residues. V shed 3 bases and J shed 6 bases, with 12 bases lying between them. The CDR3 reads CASSFQQGVEQYF. The DNA read from the CDR3 is TGTGCCAGCAGCTTCCAACAGGGAGTCGAG.